Below, 5 T cell receptor beta chains from the same sample are listed, as sequenced in a study of control samples from healthy donors and cancer patients. Clones were sequenced by immunoSEQ multiplex PCR, and TCRdb holds only the in-frame ones, with some missing. Among approximately 170,000 clones listed, nearly 90% were seen once. The sample taken for sequencing was blood. These receptors originate from a woman aged 50 to 65 in good health.

The chain links TRBV6-1 to TRBJ1-6; the D is unclear. With 3 bases removed from V and 6 bases from J, the gap between germline ends came to 9 bases. Germline CDR1 and CDR2: MNHNS and SASEGT. There are 14 residues in the CDR3. As DNA, the CDR3 is TGTGCCAGCAGTGAGGTTCAACCTAATTCACCCCTCCACTTT. Amino acid sequence: CASSEVQPNSPLHF.

The chain recombines TRBV28 with TRBJ1-5; the D is unclear. V lost 10 bases to trimming and J lost 3 bases, with 13 bases between them. The CDR3 consists of 13 residues. CDR1 and CDR2 (germline): MDHEN, SYDVKM. CDR3 loop: CATCWAVNQPQHF. CDR3 in DNA: TGTGCCACCTGTTGGGCAGTCAATCAGCCCCAGCATTTT.

The chain recombines TRBV4-2 with TRBJ2-7; D gene ambiguous. CDR1 is LGHNA and CDR2 is YNFKEQ in the germline V gene. This CDR3 is 16 amino acids long. Trimming pared 0 bases from V and 0 bases from J, leaving 12 bases between. CDR3 protein: CASSQESSAASYEQYF. The CDR3 DNA is TGTGCCAGCAGCCAAGAAAGCAGCGCCGCCTCCTACGAGCAGTACTTC.

This clone was detected only once. This rearrangement joins TRBV13 to TRBJ1-3, with D possibly TRBD1 on 5 matching bases. The CDR3 contains 15 residues. The germline V and J ends were trimmed by 0 bases and 4 bases, with 10 bases remaining between them. Germline CDR1 PRHDT, CDR2 FYEKMQ (reference sequence). The CDR3 reads CASSLGWGPGNTIYF. CDR3 nucleotides: TGTGCCAGCAGCTTAGGGTGGGGACCGGGAAACACCATATATTTT.

J is TRBJ1-1 and V is TRBV20-1, with TRBD1 matching 7 bases. V lost 3 bases and J lost 4; bases outside the gene matches: 8. The length of the CDR3 is 14 residues. Germline loops: CDR1 DFQATT, CDR2 SNEGSKA (reference sequence). CDR3 sequence: CSASTGADPTEAFF. The CDR3 nucleotides are TGCAGTGCTAGTACAGGGGCCGATCCCACTGAAGCTTTCTTT.